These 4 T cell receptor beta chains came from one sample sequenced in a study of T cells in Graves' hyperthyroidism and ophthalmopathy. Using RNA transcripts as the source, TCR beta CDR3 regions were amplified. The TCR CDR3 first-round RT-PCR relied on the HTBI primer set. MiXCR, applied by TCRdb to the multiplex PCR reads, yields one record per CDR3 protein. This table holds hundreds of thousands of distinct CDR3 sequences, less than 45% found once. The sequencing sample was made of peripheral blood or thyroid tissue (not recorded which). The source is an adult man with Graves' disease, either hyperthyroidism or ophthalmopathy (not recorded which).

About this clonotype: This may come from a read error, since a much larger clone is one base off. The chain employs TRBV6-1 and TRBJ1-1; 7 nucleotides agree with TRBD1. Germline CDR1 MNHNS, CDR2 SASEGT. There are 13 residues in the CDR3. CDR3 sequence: CASSWGQNTETFF. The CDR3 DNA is TGTGCCAGCAGCTGGGGACAGAACACTGAAACTTTCTTT.

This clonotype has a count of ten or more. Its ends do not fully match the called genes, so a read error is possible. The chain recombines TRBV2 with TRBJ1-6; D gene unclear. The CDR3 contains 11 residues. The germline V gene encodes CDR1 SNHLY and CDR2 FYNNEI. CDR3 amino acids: CASSADSPLHF. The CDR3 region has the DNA TGTGCCAGCAGTGCTGATTCGCCCCTCCACTTT.

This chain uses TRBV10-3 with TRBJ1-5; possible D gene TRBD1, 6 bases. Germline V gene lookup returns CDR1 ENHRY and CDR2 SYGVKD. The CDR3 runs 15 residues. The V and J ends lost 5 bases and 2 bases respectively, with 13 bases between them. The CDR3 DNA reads TGTGCCATCAGTTCTACAGGGCTAGGCAATCAGCCCCAGCATTTT. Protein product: CAISSTGLGNQPQHF.

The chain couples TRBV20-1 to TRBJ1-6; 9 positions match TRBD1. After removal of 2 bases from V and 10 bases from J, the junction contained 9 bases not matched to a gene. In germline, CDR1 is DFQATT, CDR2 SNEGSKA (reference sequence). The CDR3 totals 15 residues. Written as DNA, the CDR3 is TGCAGTGCTAGACTCCCACTGACAGGGGGGTCACCCCTCCACTTT. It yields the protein CSARLPLTGGSPLHF.